What follows are 22 T cell receptor beta chains derived from one specimen sequenced in a study of blood T cell repertoires in COVID-19. Clones were sequenced by immunoSEQ multiplex PCR, and TCRdb holds only the in-frame ones, with some missing. The sample shows over 45,000 clones, less than 85% of them seen only once. The specimen was peripheral blood. Receptors originate from a woman aged 45 to 65 with active or convalescent COVID-19.

The chain links TRBV9 to TRBJ2-3; TRBD2 aligns across 7 bases. CDR1 SGDLS and CDR2 YYNGEE come from the germline V gene. The CDR3 consists of 17 residues. The J segment lost 3 bases and the V segment lost 3 bases, leaving 13 bases of the junction unmatched. The CDR3 sequence is CASSGGGQPYMTDTQYF. The DNA for the CDR3 is TGTGCCAGCAGCGGGGGAGGGCAGCCCTACATGACAGATACGCAGTATTTT.

The rearrangement joins TRBV19 to TRBJ2-7; D is possibly TRBD2 (5 bases). The CDR3 is 15 residues long. V lost 4 bases, J lost 2 bases, and 15 bases lay in between. The germline CDR1 and CDR2 sequences are LNHDA and SQIVND (reference sequence). For the CDR3, the DNA is TGTGCCAGTAGTACATCGGCGAACGGGGCCTACGAGCAGTACTTC. Translating it yields CASSTSANGAYEQYF.

This chain links TRBV30 with TRBJ1-2, with D perhaps matching TRBD1 (5 bases). Trimming removed 3 bases at V and 2 bases at J, with 22 bases between. The germline V gene has CDR1 GTSNPN and CDR2 SVGIG (reference sequence). This CDR3 is 17 amino acids long. The chain's CDR3 is CAWRGVRIKSGNYGYTF. The CDR3 bases are TGTGCCTGGAGAGGGGTGAGAATCAAATCAGGGAACTATGGCTACACCTTC.

The V call is TRBV4-1, the J call TRBJ2-1; 9 nucleotides match TRBD2. The J segment lost 5 bases and the V segment lost 1 base, leaving 12 bases of the junction unmatched. This CDR3 spans 18 amino acids. In germline, CDR1 is MGHRA, CDR2 YSYEKL. The CDR3, as DNA: TGCGCCAGCAGCCAAGGCGCGGGCGGGAGGGCCTTAGACAATGAGCAGTTCTTC. Protein sequence: CASSQGAGGRALDNEQFF.

V and J are TRBV3-1 (or the pseudogene TRBV3-2) and TRBJ1-1; weak D call: TRBD1 (5 bases). The CDR3 covers 17 residues. V lost 1 base, J lost 0 bases, and 15 bases lay in between. CDR1 LGHDT and CDR2 YNNKEL come from the germline V gene (reference sequence). As DNA, the CDR3 is TGTGCCAGCAGCCAAGTACCAGGACAAACAATGAACACTGAAGCTTTCTTT. Protein sequence: CASSQVPGQTMNTEAFF.

The CDR3 coding sequence is TGTGCCAGCAGCTTAGCGTCGCAGGGGAACACTGAAGCTTTCTTT. Translated, it gives CASSLASQGNTEAFF. The chain carries TRBV7-6 and TRBJ1-1; D possibly corresponds to TRBD1 (5 bases). The germline V gene encodes CDR1 SGHVS and CDR2 FNYEAQ. Between the trimmed V and J ends, which lost 0 bases and 1 base, there was a span of 9 bases. This CDR3 comprises 15 residues.

V gene TRBV9 combines with J gene TRBJ2-7; the D is unclear. V was clipped by 4 bases and J by 7 bases, with 15 bases between them. Germline CDR1 is SGDLS and CDR2 is YYNGEE. The CDR3 contains 13 residues. The chain's CDR3 is CASSLTEVSEQYF. DNA of the CDR3: TGTGCCAGCAGCTTAACAGAAGTTTCTGAGCAGTACTTC.

The rearrangement links TRBV11-2 to TRBJ1-2, with D possibly being TRBD1 (5 bases). The length of the CDR3 is 12 residues. The ends were cut back, 4 bases at V and 4 bases at J, with 7 bases in the middle. Germline V CDR1 and CDR2: SGHAT, FQNNGV. The CDR3 is CASSSGLYGYTF. CDR3 DNA: TGTGCCAGCAGCTCGGGACTCTATGGCTACACCTTC.

This rearrangement joins TRBV5-1 to TRBJ2-7, with TRBD1 identical over 8 bases. J gave up 2 bases and V 0 bases, and 13 bases lay outside the gene matches. Germline V gene lookup returns CDR1 SGHRS and CDR2 YFSETQ. This CDR3 is 18 amino acids long. The CDR3 nucleotides read TGCGCCAGCAGCTTGGGCCCTTACAGGGACAGGCTCCCCTACGAGCAGTACTTC. It is translated as CASSLGPYRDRLPYEQYF.

This clone was counted a few times. The chain has TRBV3-1 (or the pseudogene TRBV3-2) and TRBJ1-5, with a weak D call TRBD1 (5 bases). With 6 bases removed from V and 5 bases from J, the gap between germline ends came to 11 bases. Germline V CDR1 and CDR2: LGHDT, YNNKEL (reference sequence). The CDR3 consists of 13 residues. CDR3 nucleotides: TGTGCCAGCAGGGGCAGGGCGGATCAGCCCCAGCATTTT. Its protein product is CASRGRADQPQHF.

This chain links TRBV19 with TRBJ1-1; D unclear. Germline V lookup: CDR1 LNHDA, CDR2 SQIVND (reference sequence). This CDR3 region has 12 residues. The V end lost 9 bases, the J end lost 1 base, and 9 bases lay between the germline ends. DNA of the CDR3: TGTGCCAGCACGTTCGGGAACACTGAAGCTTTCTTT. Translating it yields CASTFGNTEAFF.

The V call is TRBV11-1, the J call TRBJ2-5, with TRBD2 as a possible D gene (7 bases). The CDR3 sequence is 15 residues long. Trimming stripped 1 base from V and 5 bases from J, with 14 bases between. Germline V CDR1 and CDR2: SGHAT, FQDESV (reference sequence). CDR3 DNA sequence: TGTGCCAGCAGCTTAGACGGGGGGCGCGGGGAGACCCAGTACTTC. Protein: CASSLDGGRGETQYF. Full variable domain (outside the CDR3, taken from reference TRBV11-1 and TRBJ2-5): EAEVAQSPRYKITEKSQAVAFWCDPISGHATLYWYRQILGQGPELLVQFQDESVVDDSQLPKDRFSAERLKGVDSTLKIQPAELGDSAMYLCASSLDGGRGETQYFGPGTRLLVL.

This rearrangement joins TRBV4-2 to TRBJ1-2; 7 positions agree with TRBD1. V trimming: 1 base; J trimming: 8 bases; junction bases outside the gene matches: 10. The CDR3 has 15 amino acids. The germline V gene encodes CDR1 LGHNA and CDR2 YNFKEQ. CDR3 loop: CASSQGMDRKWGYTF. For the CDR3, the DNA is TGTGCCAGCAGCCAAGGGATGGACAGGAAATGGGGCTACACCTTC.

V usage is TRBV7-9 and J usage is TRBJ2-3; TRBD1 might be the D (6 bases). Between the trimmed V and J ends, which lost 2 bases and 7 bases, there was a span of 19 bases. The length of the CDR3 is 16 residues. Germline CDR1 is SEHNR and CDR2 is FQNEAQ (reference sequence). The CDR3: CASSLIPGTNLYTQYF. Here the CDR3 DNA reads TGTGCCAGCAGCTTAATCCCGGGGACAAATCTTTATACGCAGTATTTT.

This clone was recorded a few times. The genes are TRBV6-6 and TRBJ2-7; D remains unclear. The CDR3 covers 12 residues. In germline, CDR1 is MNHNY, CDR2 SVGAGI (reference sequence). The ends were cut back, 6 bases at V and 2 bases at J, with 8 bases in the middle. CDR3 protein: CASRSSAYEQYF. For the CDR3, the DNA is TGTGCCAGCAGGTCCTCCGCCTACGAGCAGTACTTC.

The genes are TRBV15 and TRBJ2-1, with TRBD2 identical over 7 bases. Germline assignment: CDR1 LNHNV and CDR2 YYDKDF (reference sequence). J lost 7 bases, V lost 0 bases, and 6 bases had no gene match. The CDR3 extends over 15 amino acids. Written as DNA, the CDR3 is TGTGCCACCAGCAGAGAGTCGGCGGGAGTAAATGAGCAGTTCTTC. Protein: CATSRESAGVNEQFF.

The V call is TRBV6-1, the J call TRBJ2-7, with TRBD2 identical over 8 bases. The CDR3 contains 16 residues. Germline CDR1 MNHNS, CDR2 SASEGT. Trimming at V came to 1 base and at J to 3 bases, leaving 8 bases not matched to a gene. This CDR3 is CASSEVWTGGFYEQYF. As DNA, the CDR3 is TGTGCCAGCAGTGAAGTTTGGACGGGAGGGTTCTACGAGCAGTACTTC.

The chain combines TRBV10-1 with TRBJ2-4; D perhaps matches TRBD2 (6 bases). The CDR3 totals 16 residues. The V gene's germline CDR1 is WNHNN and CDR2 SYGVQD (reference sequence). Trimming took off 0 bases at V and 0 bases at J, with 9 bases between the two ends. In DNA form, the CDR3 reads TGCGCCAGCAGTGAGTCGGGGGGACTAGCCAAAAACATTCAGTACTTC. This codes for CASSESGGLAKNIQYF.

This clone showed up many times. The chain joins TRBV6-2 or TRBV6-3 to TRBJ1-2; TRBD1 is a possible D gene (6 bases). Trimming removed 5 bases at V and 7 bases at J, with 14 bases between. CDR3 length: 13 amino acids. The germline V gene has CDR1 MNHEY and CDR2 SVGEGT. This CDR3 reads CASSGDRKAGYTF. CDR3 in DNA: TGTGCCAGCAGTGGAGACAGGAAAGCTGGCTACACCTTC.

The chain is built from TRBV28 and TRBJ1-2, with 12 bases fitting TRBD1. Germline CDR1 MDHEN, CDR2 SYDVKM. V shed 2 bases, J shed 8 bases, and the junction held 9 bases outside the gene matches. CDR3 length equals 16 residues. The CDR3 sequence is CASSLGTGGSRGGYTF. The CDR3 DNA sequence: TGTGCCAGCAGTTTAGGGACAGGGGGCAGTCGTGGGGGCTACACCTTC.

This clone has just a few counts. V is TRBV29-1 and J is TRBJ2-7, with 11 bases lining up with TRBD1. Germline values: CDR1 SQVTM, CDR2 ANQGSEA. The CDR3 extends over 13 amino acids. Trimming took 7 bases from V and 6 from J; bases not matched to a gene: 8. The CDR3 sequence is CSAAGTGGSEQYF. In nucleotides, the CDR3 is TGCAGCGCCGCGGGGACAGGGGGGTCCGAGCAGTACTTC.

This clone was recorded many times. The chain is built from TRBV5-1 and TRBJ1-4; TRBD1 agrees at 10 bases. Germline trimming cut 5 bases from V and 7 bases from J; bases unmatched to any gene: 5. CDR3 size: 14 residues. Per the germline V gene, CDR1 is SGHRS and CDR2 is YFSETQ. Here the CDR3 reads CASSYGTGVEKLFF. The CDR3 bases are TGCGCCAGCAGTTACGGGACAGGGGTTGAAAAACTGTTTTTT.